The 11 T cell receptor beta chains below come from one sample, sequenced in a study of high-grade serous ovarian cancer treatment subgroups. The repertoire was sequenced with immunoSEQ multiplex PCR; TCRdb's copy has only in-frame clones and lacks some. The sample consists of about 2,500 clones, around 80% of them appearing once. Tumor samples were obtained before definitive surgery or chemotherapy. Input material: tumor tissue. Every receptor here comes from a human donor with high-grade serous ovarian cancer.

V gene TRBV2 combines with J gene TRBJ2-7; TRBD2 agrees at 8 bases. The CDR3 contains 15 residues. The junction had 6 bases not matched to a gene; V was cut back by 3 bases and J by 2 bases. Germline V CDR1 and CDR2: SNHLY, FYNNEI. The CDR3 DNA follows: TGTGCCAGCAGTGACGCGATCGGGGGGGCCTACGAGCAGTACTTC. Protein: CASSDAIGGAYEQYF.

The chain joins TRBV27 to TRBJ2-1; D unclear. Per germline, CDR1 MNHEY and CDR2 SMNVEV (reference sequence). There are 14 residues in the CDR3. V dropped 6 bases and J dropped 0 bases, with 9 bases sitting between them. The CDR3 DNA reads TGTGCCAGCAGGTCTCCGGGCTCCTACAATGAGCAGTTCTTC. Residues: CASRSPGSYNEQFF.

CDR3 DNA sequence: TGTGCCAGCAGCCCCGGGGGCCACCGAGGCTACGAGCAGTACTTC. As protein: CASSPGGHRGYEQYF. This sequence joins TRBV7-2 and TRBJ2-7, with D possibly called TRBD1 or TRBD2 (6 bases each). Trimming stripped 5 bases from V and 3 bases from J, with 17 bases between. The CDR3 is made up of 15 amino acids. Germline V gene sequence: CDR1 SGHTA, CDR2 FQGNSA.

V and J are TRBV9 and TRBJ2-1; TRBD1 or TRBD2 may be the D gene (5 bases each). Per germline, CDR1 SGDLS and CDR2 YYNGEE. V was trimmed by 4 bases and J by 7 bases, leaving 15 bases between them. The length of the CDR3 is 14 residues. The DNA of the CDR3 is TGTGCCAGCAGCCCCCGGGACGTCATGAATGAGCAGTTCTTC. This codes for CASSPRDVMNEQFF.

The chain carries TRBV4-1 and TRBJ2-3; a weak D match, TRBD2 (7 bases). Germline values: CDR1 MGHRA, CDR2 YSYEKL. With 0 bases removed from V and 0 bases from J, the gap between germline ends came to 19 bases. The CDR3 contains 19 residues. CDR3 nucleotide sequence: TGCGCCAGCAGCCAAGATATTGAAAGGGGGGGCGCTAGCACAGATACGCAGTATTTT. Translated, it gives CASSQDIERGGASTDTQYF.

The rearrangement uses TRBV7-7 and TRBJ2-1; 12 bases map to TRBD2. The CDR3 contains 13 residues. Trimming cost V 5 bases and J 10 bases; bases outside gene matches: 3. Per the germline V gene, CDR1 is SSHAT and CDR2 is FNYEAQ (reference sequence). CDR3 region: CASSAGLAGEQFF. The CDR3 nucleotides read TGTGCCAGCAGCGCGGGACTAGCGGGCGAGCAGTTCTTC.

In its sample, this clone was seen once. J is TRBJ2-1 and V is TRBV4-2; 10 bases match TRBD2. Per germline, CDR1 LGHNA and CDR2 YNFKEQ. With 0 bases clipped from V and 2 bases from J, the junction kept 10 bases outside the gene matches. The CDR3 is made up of 19 amino acids. The CDR3 DNA follows: TGTGCCAGCAGCCAAGAGGACGGCCTAAGCGGGGGGGCCTACAATGAGCAGTTCTTC. It encodes CASSQEDGLSGGAYNEQFF.

The V gene is TRBV9, the J gene TRBJ1-6; possibly TRBD1 for D (6 bases). CDR1 and CDR2 (germline): SGDLS, YYNGEE. The CDR3 has 13 amino acids. Trimming took off 1 base at V and 10 bases at J, with 9 bases between the two ends. CDR3 DNA: TGTGCCAGCAGCGTAATGGACAGCTCACCCCTCCACTTT. It yields the protein CASSVMDSSPLHF.

The gene calls are TRBV13 and TRBJ2-7, with D perhaps being TRBD1 or TRBD2 (5 bases each). Germline V gene sequence: CDR1 PRHDT, CDR2 FYEKMQ (reference sequence). The CDR3 runs to 13 residues. V dropped 5 bases and J dropped 5 bases, with 13 bases sitting between them. The CDR3 sequence is CASSPRDAHEQYF. CDR3 nucleotide sequence: TGTGCCAGCAGCCCCAGGGACGCACACGAGCAGTACTTC.

The chain links TRBV5-6 to TRBJ2-1, with 13 positions matching TRBD2. The CDR3 is made up of 17 amino acids. Germline values: CDR1 SGHDT, CDR2 YYEEEE. V lost 3 bases and J lost 1; bases outside the gene matches: 4. The CDR3 sequence is CASSSGLAGRSYNEQFF. In DNA, the CDR3 is TGTGCCAGCAGCTCGGGACTAGCGGGACGATCCTACAATGAGCAGTTCTTC.

There are a few counts of this clone. The rearrangement links TRBV11-3 to TRBJ2-1; D is possibly TRBD1 or TRBD2 (6 bases each). V was clipped by 3 bases and J by 7 bases, with 22 bases between them. This CDR3 is 17 amino acids long. Germline V gene sequence: CDR1 SGHNT, CDR2 YENEEA. The CDR3 nucleotides are TGTGCCAGCAGCTTTGAAGAGGGGGTCGGACTATCAAATGAGCAGTTCTTC. Translation gives CASSFEEGVGLSNEQFF.